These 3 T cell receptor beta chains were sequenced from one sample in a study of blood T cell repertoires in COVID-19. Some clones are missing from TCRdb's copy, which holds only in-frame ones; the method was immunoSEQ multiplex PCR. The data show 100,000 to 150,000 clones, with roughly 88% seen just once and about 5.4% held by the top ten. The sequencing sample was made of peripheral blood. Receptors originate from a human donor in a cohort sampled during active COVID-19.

The CDR3 DNA reads as TGCAGCGCAAGACCCGGGACTAGCGGGAGGGAAGGCGAGCAGTACTTC. This codes for CSARPGTSGREGEQYF. This chain uses TRBV29-1 with TRBJ2-7; 16 nucleotides align to TRBD2. Germline assignment: CDR1 SQVTM and CDR2 ANQGSEA. With 7 bases clipped from V and 6 bases from J, the junction kept 12 bases outside the gene matches. CDR3 length: 16 amino acids.

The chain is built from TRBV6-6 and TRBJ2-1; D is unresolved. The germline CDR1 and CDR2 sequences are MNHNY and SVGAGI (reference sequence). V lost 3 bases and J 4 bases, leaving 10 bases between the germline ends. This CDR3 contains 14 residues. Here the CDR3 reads CASSYSRVYNEQFF. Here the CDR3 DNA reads TGTGCCAGCAGTTATTCGAGAGTATACAATGAGCAGTTCTTC.

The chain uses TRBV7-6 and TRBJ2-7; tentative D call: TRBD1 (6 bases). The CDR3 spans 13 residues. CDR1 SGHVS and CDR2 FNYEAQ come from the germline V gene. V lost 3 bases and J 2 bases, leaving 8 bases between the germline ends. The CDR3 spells CASSLSGAYEQYF. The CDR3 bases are TGTGCCAGCAGCTTGTCAGGGGCCTACGAGCAGTACTTC.